This TCR beta chain was identified during a study of PD-1 blockade in classical Hodgkin lymphoma. The study's findings and limits: At C4D1, TCR diversity had climbed significantly for CD4+ cells, though not for CD8+ cells. The authors excluded patients who started nivolumab under 1 year after ASCT. Compared with healthy donors, newly diagnosed patients reportedly showed lower baseline TCR diversity.

The count of this clone is one. Its antigen is unidentified. Relapse after autologous stem cell transplantation occurred in every patient, and brentuximab vedotin exposure varied. Relapsed/refractory classical Hodgkin lymphoma patients had complete, partial or progressive responses. In germline, CDR1 is KGHSY, CDR2 FQNENV. The CDR3 sequence is 16 residues long. Deletions cut 3 bases from V and 1 base from J, with 13 bases between. Some clones are missing from TCRdb's copy, which holds only in-frame ones; the method was immunoSEQ multiplex PCR. Altogether 55,000 to 80,000 clones are present, more than 85% being singletons, with the ten largest covering over 6.5%.

The receptor comes from a human donor with classical Hodgkin lymphoma. The sample was peripheral blood mononuclear cells (PBMCs), taken at baseline. J is TRBJ1-3 and V is TRBV16; no definite D call. The CDR3 DNA sequence: TGTGCCAGCAGCCAGTCTAGTACAGTATCTGGAAACACCATATATTTT. Translating gives CASSQSSTVSGNTIYF.